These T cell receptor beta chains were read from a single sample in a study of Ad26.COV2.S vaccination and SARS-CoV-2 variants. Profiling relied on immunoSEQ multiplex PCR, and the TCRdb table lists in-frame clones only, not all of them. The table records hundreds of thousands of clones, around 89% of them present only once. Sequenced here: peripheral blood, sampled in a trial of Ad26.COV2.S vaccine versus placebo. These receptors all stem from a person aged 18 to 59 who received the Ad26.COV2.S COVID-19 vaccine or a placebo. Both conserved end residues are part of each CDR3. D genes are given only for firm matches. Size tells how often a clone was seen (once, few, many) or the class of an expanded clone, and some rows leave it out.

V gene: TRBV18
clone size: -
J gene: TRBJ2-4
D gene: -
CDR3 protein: CASSPGLGGVTKNIQYF
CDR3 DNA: TGTGCCAGCTCACCGGGGCTAGGGGGAGTCACCAAAAACATTCAGTACTTC

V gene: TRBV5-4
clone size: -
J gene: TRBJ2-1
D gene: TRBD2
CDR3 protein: CASTPTGTSGSWAYNEQFF
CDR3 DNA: TGTGCCAGCACCCCGACAGGGACTAGCGGGAGCTGGGCCTACAATGAGCAGTTCTTC

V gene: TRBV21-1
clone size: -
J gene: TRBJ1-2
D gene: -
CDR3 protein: CASSKRRDKSNYGYTF
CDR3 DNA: TGTGCCAGCAGCAAACGTCGGGACAAGTCTAACTATGGCTACACCTTC

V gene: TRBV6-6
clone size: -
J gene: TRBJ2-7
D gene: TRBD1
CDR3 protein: CASSKPTGDSYEQYF
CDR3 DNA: TGTGCCAGCAGTAAGCCAACAGGGGACTCCTACGAGCAGTACTTC

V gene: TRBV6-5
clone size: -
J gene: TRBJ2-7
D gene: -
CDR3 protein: CASTPRGDSYEQYF
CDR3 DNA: TGTGCCAGCACCCCCCGGGGAGATTCCTACGAGCAGTACTTC

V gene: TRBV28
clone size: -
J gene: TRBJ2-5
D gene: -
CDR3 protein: CASSWAGSYQETQYF
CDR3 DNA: TGTGCCAGCAGTTGGGCAGGGTCTTACCAAGAGACCCAGTACTTC

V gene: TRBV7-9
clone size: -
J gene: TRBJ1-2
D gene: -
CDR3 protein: CASSLVGGRESNYGYTF
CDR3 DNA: TGTGCCAGCAGCTTAGTGGGGGGTCGAGAATCGAACTATGGCTACACCTTC

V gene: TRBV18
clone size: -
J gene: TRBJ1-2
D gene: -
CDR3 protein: CASSPRTPPNGYTF
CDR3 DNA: TGTGCCAGCTCACCACGTACACCTCCCAATGGCTACACCTTC

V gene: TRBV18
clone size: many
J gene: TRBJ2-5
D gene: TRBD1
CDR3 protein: CASSRDSRQTQYF
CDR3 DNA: TGTGCCAGCTCAAGGGACAGTCGGCAGACCCAGTACTTC

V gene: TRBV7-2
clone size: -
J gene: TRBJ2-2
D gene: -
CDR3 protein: CASSLPGAKTGELFF
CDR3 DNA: TGTGCCAGCAGCTTACCAGGGGCCAAGACCGGGGAGCTGTTTTTT

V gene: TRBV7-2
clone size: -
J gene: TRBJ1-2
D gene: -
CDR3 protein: CASSQDGQYGYTF
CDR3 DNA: TGTGCCAGCAGCCAGGATGGACAGTATGGCTACACCTTC

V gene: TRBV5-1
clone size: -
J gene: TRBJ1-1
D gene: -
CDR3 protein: CASSARTPVENTEAFF
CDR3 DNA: TGCGCCAGCAGCGCTCGGACACCGGTTGAGAACACTGAAGCTTTCTTT

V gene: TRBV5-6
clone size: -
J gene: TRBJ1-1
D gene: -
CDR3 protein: CASSLELFTEAFF
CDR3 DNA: TGTGCCAGCAGCTTGGAATTATTTACTGAAGCTTTCTTT

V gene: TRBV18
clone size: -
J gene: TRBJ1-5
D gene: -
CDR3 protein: CASSPVYDQPQHF
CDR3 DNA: TGTGCCAGCTCTCCGGTTTACGATCAGCCCCAGCATTTT

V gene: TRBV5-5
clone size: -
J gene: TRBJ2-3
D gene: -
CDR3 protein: CASSQGATLMDTQYF
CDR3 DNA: TGTGCCAGCAGCCAAGGGGCAACGCTAATGGATACGCAGTATTTT

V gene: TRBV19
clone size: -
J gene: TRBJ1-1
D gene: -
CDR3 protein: CASRSPGDTEAFF
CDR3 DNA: TGTGCCAGTAGGAGTCCTGGGGACACTGAAGCTTTCTTT

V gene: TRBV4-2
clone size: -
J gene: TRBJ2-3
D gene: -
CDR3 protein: CASSQAIGEEGRTDTQYF
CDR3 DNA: TGTGCCAGCAGCCAAGCAATAGGGGAGGAAGGTAGGACAGATACGCAGTATTTT

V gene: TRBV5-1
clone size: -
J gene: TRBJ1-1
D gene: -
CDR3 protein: CASSLEMNTEAFF
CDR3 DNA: TGCGCCAGCAGCTTGGAGATGAACACTGAAGCTTTCTTT

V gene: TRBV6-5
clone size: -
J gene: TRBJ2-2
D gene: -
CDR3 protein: CASGTENTGELFF
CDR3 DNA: TGTGCCAGCGGGACCGAGAACACCGGGGAGCTGTTTTTT

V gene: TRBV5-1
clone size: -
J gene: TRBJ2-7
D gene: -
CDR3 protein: CASSLAEGYEQYF
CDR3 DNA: TGCGCCAGCAGCTTGGCCGAGGGCTACGAGCAGTACTTC

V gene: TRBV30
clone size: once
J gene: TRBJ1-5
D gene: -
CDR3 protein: CAWSPDGNQPQHF
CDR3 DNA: TGTGCCTGGAGTCCGGACGGGAATCAGCCCCAGCATTTT

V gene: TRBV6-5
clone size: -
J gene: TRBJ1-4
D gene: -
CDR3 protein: CASSYSSGSGQKLFF
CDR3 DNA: TGTGCCAGCAGTTACTCGTCAGGTTCGGGTCAAAAACTGTTTTTT

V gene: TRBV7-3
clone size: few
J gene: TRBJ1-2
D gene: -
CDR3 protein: CASSLTFDGLRGYTF
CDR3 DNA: TGTGCCAGCAGCTTAACATTCGACGGTCTGAGGGGCTACACCTTC

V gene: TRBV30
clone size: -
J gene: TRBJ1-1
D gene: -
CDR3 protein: CAWKEVEAFF
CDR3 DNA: TGTGCCTGGAAGGAGGTAGAAGCTTTCTTT

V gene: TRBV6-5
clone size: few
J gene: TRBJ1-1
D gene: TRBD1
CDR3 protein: CASSFRQGTEAFF
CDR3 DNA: TGTGCCAGCAGTTTTAGACAGGGGACTGAAGCTTTCTTT

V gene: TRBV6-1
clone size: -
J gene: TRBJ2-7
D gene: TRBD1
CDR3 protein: CASSELTGSSYEQYF
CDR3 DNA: TGTGCCAGCAGTGAACTGACAGGGAGCTCCTACGAGCAGTACTTC

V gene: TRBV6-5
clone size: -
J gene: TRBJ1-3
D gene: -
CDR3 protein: CASSYQDRISGNTIYF
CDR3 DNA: TGTGCCAGCAGTTACCAAGACAGGATCTCTGGAAACACCATATATTTT

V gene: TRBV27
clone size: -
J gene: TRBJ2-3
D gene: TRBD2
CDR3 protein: CASSRIWTSGGFPDTQYF
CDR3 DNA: TGTGCCAGCAGTCGCATCTGGACTAGCGGGGGCTTCCCAGATACGCAGTATTTT

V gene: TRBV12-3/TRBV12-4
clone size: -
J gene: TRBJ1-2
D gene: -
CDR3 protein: CASRTQGGGYTF
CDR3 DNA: TGTGCCAGCAGGACACAGGGAGGTGGCTACACCTTC

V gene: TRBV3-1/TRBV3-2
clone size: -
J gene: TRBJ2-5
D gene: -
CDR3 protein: CASSLPGETQYF
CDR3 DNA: TGTGCCAGCAGCCTCCCCGGGGAGACCCAGTACTTC

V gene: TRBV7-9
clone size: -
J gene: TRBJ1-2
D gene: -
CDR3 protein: CASSLSMGYGYTF
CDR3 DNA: TGTGCCAGCAGCTTATCCATGGGCTATGGCTACACCTTC

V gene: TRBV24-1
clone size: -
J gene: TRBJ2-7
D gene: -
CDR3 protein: CATRGSGRRRSYEQYF
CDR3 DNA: TGTGCCACCAGGGGGTCGGGACGAAGACGCTCCTACGAGCAGTACTTC

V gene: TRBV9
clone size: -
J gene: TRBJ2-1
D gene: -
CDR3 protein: CASSVTNEQFF
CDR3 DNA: TGTGCCAGCAGCGTGACCAATGAGCAGTTCTTC

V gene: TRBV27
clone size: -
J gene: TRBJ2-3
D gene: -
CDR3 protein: CASRSSTSRHYTDTQYF
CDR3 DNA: TGTGCCAGCAGGTCCTCCACCTCACGACACTACACAGATACGCAGTATTTT

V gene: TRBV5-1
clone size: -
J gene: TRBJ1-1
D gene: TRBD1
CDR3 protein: CASSFQQGMNTEAFF
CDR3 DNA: TGCGCCAGCAGCTTCCAACAGGGGATGAACACTGAAGCTTTCTTT

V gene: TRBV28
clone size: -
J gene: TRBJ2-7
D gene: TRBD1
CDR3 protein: CASIPSDRGGEQYF
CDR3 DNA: TGTGCCAGCATCCCCTCGGACAGGGGTGGCGAGCAGTACTTC

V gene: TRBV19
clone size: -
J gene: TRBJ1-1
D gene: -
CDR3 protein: CASSIRRGDEAFF
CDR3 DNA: TGTGCCAGTAGTATTCGGAGGGGGGATGAAGCTTTCTTT

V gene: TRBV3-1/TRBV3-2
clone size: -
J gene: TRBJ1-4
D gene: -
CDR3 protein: CASSQAWVGAGKLFF
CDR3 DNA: TGTGCCAGCAGCCAAGCCTGGGTAGGGGCGGGGAAACTGTTTTTT

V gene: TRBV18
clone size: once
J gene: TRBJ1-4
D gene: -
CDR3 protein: CASSRGRGEKLFF
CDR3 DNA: TGTGCCAGCTCACGGGGGCGAGGTGAAAAACTGTTTTTT